This T cell receptor beta chain was profiled in a study of vaccination effects on CD4 cells after COVID-19. Study details: It was a median of 72 days after the second dose that post-vaccine samples were obtained. The study, taken as a whole, reports: Healthy vaccinees showed cross-reactivity with common cold coronaviruses in only 1 of 255 vaccine-induced clones.

About this clone: Its antigen is unknown.

This table comes from immunoSEQ multiplex PCR, and its TCRdb copy is limited to in-frame clones, with some not included. The sample lists tens of thousands of clones; over 75% were seen once. Culturing for more than eight days preceded CD4+ T cell isolation. Two-dose vaccination with either BNT162b2 or mRNA-1273 was given to the participants. Germline V gene sequence: CDR1 LNHDA, CDR2 SQIVND (reference sequence). Trimming took 7 bases from V and 3 from J; bases not matched to a gene: 7. This CDR3 is 14 amino acids long. The clonotype was recovered from a human donor who received a COVID-19 vaccine. The rearrangement joins TRBV19 to TRBJ2-3, with 7 bases fitting TRBD1. The sequenced sample was CD4+ T cells from PBMCs cultured without peptide, obtained after COVID-19 vaccination. CDR3 DNA sequence: TGTGCCAGTATGAACAGGGGCAGAACAGATACGCAGTATTTT. This gives the protein CASMNRGRTDTQYF.